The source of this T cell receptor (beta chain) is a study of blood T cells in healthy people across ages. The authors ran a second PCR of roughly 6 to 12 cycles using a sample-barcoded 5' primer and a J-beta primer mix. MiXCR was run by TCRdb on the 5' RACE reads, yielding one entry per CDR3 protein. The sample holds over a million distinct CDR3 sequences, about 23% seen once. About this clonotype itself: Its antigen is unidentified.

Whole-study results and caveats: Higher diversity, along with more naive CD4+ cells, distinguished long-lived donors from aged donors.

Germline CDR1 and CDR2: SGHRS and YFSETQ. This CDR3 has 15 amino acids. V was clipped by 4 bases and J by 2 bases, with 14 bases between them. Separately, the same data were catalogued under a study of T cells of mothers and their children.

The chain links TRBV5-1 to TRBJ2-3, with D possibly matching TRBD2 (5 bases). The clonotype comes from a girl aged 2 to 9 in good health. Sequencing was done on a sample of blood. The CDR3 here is CASSGGSSVTDTQYF. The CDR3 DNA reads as TGCGCCAGCAGCGGAGGTAGTAGCGTCACAGATACGCAGTATTTT.